Presented here are 5 T cell receptor beta chains from one specimen sequenced in a study of identical twins (dated by TCRdb to 2016 to 2017). Library preparation used 5' RACE. Sequencing took place on an Illumina HiSeq 2000. Clones were called with MiXCR by TCRdb after fastp trimmed the public reads at Q25, and only in-frame beta chains were retained. When rows share a CDR3 protein, they turn into one entry using the most common DNA and genes. This sample holds 1.5 million to 2 million distinct CDR3 sequences; about 32% were observed only once. Approximately 0.25% of the sample rests with the top ten. Sequencing used cord blood. Receptors were obtained from a newborn girl in good health.

This clonotype showed up just a few times. V usage is TRBV18 and J usage is TRBJ1-2, with a weak D call TRBD1 (6 bases). The CDR3 is made up of 15 amino acids. CDR1 and CDR2 (germline): KGHSH, LQKENI. Trimming pared 6 bases from V and 6 bases from J, leaving 20 bases between. CDR3 loop: CASSLRGTGKNGYTF. The CDR3 nucleotides are TGTGCCAGCTCCCTACGAGGCACAGGGAAAAATGGCTACACCTTC.

CDR3 region: CASSLITGLAHEQYF. DNA for the CDR3: TGCGCCAGCAGCTTAATTACGGGACTAGCCCACGAGCAGTACTTC. V and J are TRBV5-1 and TRBJ2-4, with 9 bases aligning to TRBD2. The end of the DNA fits TRBJ2-7 better, so the J call may be wrong. Per the germline V gene, CDR1 is SGHRS and CDR2 is YFSETQ. This CDR3 has 15 amino acids.

This clonotype was seen only a few times. The chain combines TRBV7-2 with TRBJ2-7, with a possible D match to TRBD2 (5 bases). The V and J ends lost 2 bases and 2 bases respectively, with 16 bases between them. The length of the CDR3 is 16 residues. The V gene's germline CDR1 is SGHTA and CDR2 FQGNSA. The CDR3 here is CASSLNSLASAYEQYF. The CDR3 nucleotides read TGTGCCAGCAGCTTAAATTCTCTAGCTTCAGCCTACGAGCAGTACTTC.

The J gene is TRBJ2-3, the V gene TRBV5-1; D unclear. V gave up 0 bases and J gave up 2 bases, with 13 bases separating them. Germline CDR1 and CDR2: SGHRS and YFSETQ. The CDR3 runs to 16 residues. CDR3 residues: CASSLGGWPSTDTQYF. The CDR3 DNA is TGCGCCAGCAGCTTGGGCGGTTGGCCTTCCACAGATACGCAGTATTTT. The whole variable domain, remainder taken from reference TRBV5-1 and TRBJ2-3, is KAGVTQTPRYLIKTRGQQVTLSCSPISGHRSVSWYQQTPGQGLQFLFEYFSETQRNKGNFPGRFSGRQFSNSRSEMNVSTLELGDSALYLCASSLGGWPSTDTQYFGPGTRLTVL.

A remark on this clonotype: A read error may be the cause here, since a much bigger clone is one base away. The gene calls are TRBV20-1 and TRBJ1-2; D ambiguous. V was shortened by 0 bases and J by 7 bases, with 15 bases between the two germline ends. This CDR3 has 14 residues. The V gene's germline CDR1 is DFQATT and CDR2 SNEGSKA (reference sequence). CDR3 DNA sequence: TGCAGTGCTAGAGATGTGACGTTTCGGCGTGGCTACACCTTC. This translates into CSARDVTFRRGYTF.